The 32 T cell receptor beta chains in this list originate from one sample, sequenced in a study of beta chain features in type 1 diabetes. Sequenced material consisted of expressed TCRB transcripts (all of the isolated RNA was reverse transcribed). Generated by immunoSEQ multiplex PCR, the TCRdb table keeps only in-frame clones and is missing some. The profile shows 130,000 to 150,000 clones, under 60% of them singletons. Sequenced: Tregs from blood. These TCRs come from a man younger than 35 in good health.

The V call is TRBV5-1, the J call TRBJ2-5; TRBD2 agrees at 8 bases. The assigned J gene may be wrong: the sequence end matches TRBJ2-7 better. The germline V gene has CDR1 SGHRS and CDR2 YFSETQ. The CDR3 spans 15 residues. CDR3 bases: TGCGCCAGCAGCTTGGTCCCCGGGGGGGCTTACGAGCAGTACTTC. It encodes CASSLVPGGAYEQYF.

The chain carries TRBV5-1 and TRBJ2-3; the match to TRBD2 covers 10 bases. Germline trimming cut 4 bases from V and 12 bases from J; bases unmatched to any gene: 11. Germline-derived CDR1 and CDR2 are SGHRS and YFSETQ. This CDR3 comprises 14 residues. DNA of the CDR3: TGCGCCAGCAGCCCCGGGACTAGCGCCCCTCGACAGTATTTT. Translating gives CASSPGTSAPRQYF.

The CDR3 reads CASSNRDRGTDTQYF. DNA of the CDR3: TGTGCCAGCAGCAACCGGGACAGGGGCACAGATACGCAGTATTTT. The V gene is TRBV7-2, the J gene TRBJ2-3; 9 bases agree with TRBD1. Germline-derived CDR1 and CDR2 are SGHTA and FQGNSA. V dropped 5 bases and J dropped 1; count of bases not matched to a gene: 4. The CDR3 contains 15 residues.

This chain uses TRBV6-5 with TRBJ1-6; 8 nucleotides align to TRBD1. Per germline, CDR1 MNHEY and CDR2 SVGAGI. V lost 6 bases, J lost 5 bases, and 3 bases stayed unmatched. This CDR3 has 14 amino acids. The CDR3 DNA sequence: TGTGCCAGCAGCCGGGACAGGAATAATTCACCCCTCCACTTT. Protein sequence: CASSRDRNNSPLHF.

The chain has TRBV5-1 and TRBJ2-2, with 9 bases matching TRBD1. The CDR3 is 15 amino acids. V lost 6 bases and J lost 4; bases outside the gene matches: 7. The V gene's germline CDR1 is SGHRS and CDR2 YFSETQ. The CDR3 DNA follows: TGCGCCAGCAAACGGACAGGGGAGGCCACCGGGGAGCTGTTTTTT. Its translation is CASKRTGEATGELFF.

The chain joins TRBV10-3 to TRBJ2-1, with 9 bases fitting TRBD1. V trimming: 10 bases; J trimming: 8 bases; junction bases outside the gene matches: 12. Germline V gene data show CDR1 as ENHRY and CDR2 as SYGVKD. The CDR3 sequence is 14 residues long. The CDR3 DNA sequence: TGTGCCACCACCCGGGACAGGGAATTCCATGAGCAGTTCTTC. Amino acids: CATTRDREFHEQFF.

The chain joins TRBV14 to TRBJ1-1; D is perhaps TRBD1 (5 bases). Trimming pared 2 bases from V and 1 base from J, leaving 17 bases between. Germline V gene lookup returns CDR1 SGHDN and CDR2 FVKESK. This CDR3 has 17 residues. For the CDR3, the DNA is TGTGCCAGCAGCCAATGGCCAGGGCGAAATTGGAACACTGAAGCTTTCTTT. Encoded protein: CASSQWPGRNWNTEAFF.

This chain joins TRBV23-1 and TRBJ2-1; TRBD1 agrees at 8 bases. TRBV23-1 is an ORF; its function is uncertain. Trimming took 8 bases from V and 12 from J; bases not matched to a gene: 18. The CDR3 loop spans 15 amino acids. The CDR3 nucleotides are TGCGCCAGCGGTCCGGATAGGACAGGGTTAGAGGGGCAGTTCTTC. It specifies CASGPDRTGLEGQFF.

This clone has just a few counts. The chain couples TRBV7-9 to TRBJ1-2; TRBD1 matches 9 bases. V dropped 4 bases and J dropped 4; count of bases not matched to a gene: 10. CDR3 length: 16 amino acids. The V gene's germline CDR1 is SEHNR and CDR2 FQNEAQ (reference sequence). CDR3 DNA sequence: TGTGCCAGCAGCTCCGCCGGGACAGGGCTTACCTATGGCTACACCTTC. Encoded protein: CASSSAGTGLTYGYTF.

The chain joins TRBV15 to TRBJ2-5; 9 bases are shared with TRBD1. CDR1 and CDR2 (germline): LNHNV, YYDKDF (reference sequence). After removal of 3 bases from V and 1 base from J, the junction contained 3 bases not matched to a gene. The CDR3 is made up of 15 amino acids. CDR3 coding DNA: TGTGCCACCAGCAGGATGGGACAGGGCCAAGAGACCCAGTACTTC. It translates to CATSRMGQGQETQYF.

The chain uses TRBV19 and TRBJ1-2, with TRBD1 identical over 7 bases. The CDR3 sequence is 14 residues long. V lost 5 bases and J lost 5; bases outside the gene matches: 8. Looked up from germline, CDR1 is LNHDA and CDR2 is SQIVND (reference sequence). CDR3 region: CASSLQTGRYGYTF. CDR3 in DNA: TGTGCCAGTAGTCTCCAGACAGGGAGGTATGGCTACACCTTC.

This clone showed up just a few times. This CDR3 is also generated by other DNA sequences in the sample. The genes are TRBV20-1 and TRBJ2-1; D ambiguous. CDR1 is DFQATT, CDR2 SNEGSKA, per germline (reference sequence). This CDR3 has 11 residues. Trimming left V 3 bases short and J 8 bases short, with 8 bases between. CDR3 sequence: CSASSRYEQFF. CDR3 in DNA: TGCAGTGCTAGCTCTCGGTATGAGCAGTTCTTC.

The chain employs TRBV4-2 and TRBJ1-1; TRBD1 matches 7 bases. Looked up from germline, CDR1 is LGHNA and CDR2 is YNFKEQ. This CDR3 is 13 amino acids long. Trimming removed 2 bases from V and 7 bases from J; junction bases left unmatched: 4. CDR3 sequence reads: CASSQRAGGEAFF. The CDR3 DNA sequence: TGTGCCAGCAGCCAAAGGGCAGGGGGTGAAGCTTTCTTT.

This clone was detected only a few times. The genes are TRBV29-1 and TRBJ2-3; TRBD1 matches 11 bases. The CDR3 spans 15 residues. V lost 1 base, J lost 5 bases, and 5 bases stayed unmatched. Germline CDR1 reads SQVTM; CDR2 reads ANQGSEA. The CDR3 DNA follows: TGCAGCGTTGAAGTGGGACAGGGGGTAGGAGATACGCAGTATTTT. Its translation is CSVEVGQGVGDTQYF.

V usage is TRBV7-8 and J usage is TRBJ2-1, with D maybe TRBD2 (6 bases). The germline V gene has CDR1 SGHVS and CDR2 FQNEAQ. The CDR3 has 14 amino acids. V was trimmed by 1 base and J by 2 bases, leaving 6 bases between them. CDR3 protein: CASSLVAAYNEQFF. Here the CDR3 DNA reads TGTGCCAGCAGCTTAGTAGCGGCCTACAATGAGCAGTTCTTC.

This clone was recorded a few times. The chain joins TRBV30 to TRBJ2-5; D may be TRBD2 (6 bases). V dropped 3 bases and J dropped 5 bases, with 16 bases sitting between them. Germline V gene sequence: CDR1 GTSNPN, CDR2 SVGIG (reference sequence). The CDR3 totals 14 residues. As DNA, the CDR3 is TGTGCCTGGAGCCGGGGGTTTGGCTTGGAGACCCAGTACTTC. Protein product: CAWSRGFGLETQYF. The variable domain in full, completed from reference TRBV30 and TRBJ2-5, reads SQTIHQWPATLVQPVGSPLSLECTVEGTSNPNLYWYRQAAGRGLQLLFYSVGIGQISSEVPQNLSASRPQDRQFILSSKKLLLSDSGFYLCAWSRGFGLETQYFGPGTRLLVL.

The chain recombines TRBV9 with TRBJ1-3, with unresolved D. CDR1 SGDLS and CDR2 YYNGEE come from the germline V gene. Trimming left V 4 bases short and J 4 bases short, with 9 bases between. The CDR3 covers 13 residues. The CDR3: CASSPTYGNTIYF. The CDR3 bases are TGTGCCAGCAGCCCCACCTACGGAAACACCATATATTTT.

V and J are TRBV4-3 and TRBJ1-5; maybe TRBD1 (5 bases). V was pared by 1 base and J by 2 bases, with 12 bases between. This CDR3 comprises 16 residues. Germline values: CDR1 LGHNA, CDR2 YSLEER. CDR3 loop: CASSQVQPGGNQPQHF. CDR3 nucleotides: TGCGCCAGCAGCCAAGTCCAGCCGGGGGGCAATCAGCCCCAGCATTTT.

The chain uses TRBV19 and TRBJ1-5; 7 bases agree with TRBD1. The CDR3 has 15 residues. Germline assignment: CDR1 LNHDA and CDR2 SQIVND (reference sequence). Trimming took 5 bases from V and 11 from J; bases not matched to a gene: 15. CDR3 protein: CASSPRDRPIVAQHF. CDR3 nucleotide sequence: TGTGCCAGTAGTCCCCGGGACAGACCAATTGTAGCCCAGCATTTT.

The chain joins TRBV11-2 to TRBJ1-2, with a weak D call TRBD1 (5 bases). The CDR3 is 16 amino acids. Germline V gene lookup returns CDR1 SGHAT and CDR2 FQNNGV. Trimming shortened V by 4 bases and J by 8 bases, and 23 bases separated the two germline ends. The CDR3 bases are TGTGCCAGCAGCTCACAGCCCTTCGGGAGGGGAAGGGGCTACACCTTC. Amino acids: CASSSQPFGRGRGYTF.

The chain has TRBV12-5 and TRBJ2-1; tentatively, D is TRBD2 (5 bases). The ends were cut back, 0 bases at V and 8 bases at J, with 11 bases in the middle. The CDR3 has 14 residues. Germline assignment: CDR1 LGHNT and CDR2 FRNRAP. The CDR3 is CASGLVPGLDEQFF. The CDR3 coding sequence is TGTGCTAGTGGTTTGGTACCGGGGTTGGATGAGCAGTTCTTC.

This clone has just one count. The CDR3 nucleotides are TGTGCCAGTAGTACGAGCGGGCCCTTAGCCAAAAACATTCAGTACTTC. Residues: CASSTSGPLAKNIQYF. This rearrangement joins TRBV19 to TRBJ2-4; tentative D call: TRBD2 (6 bases). Trimming removed 4 bases from V and 0 bases from J, with 13 bases in between. Germline V gene sequence: CDR1 LNHDA, CDR2 SQIVND (reference sequence). CDR3 length equals 16 residues. Filled out from reference TRBV19 and TRBJ2-4, the complete variable domain reads DGGITQSPKYLFRKEGQNVTLSCEQNLNHDAMYWYRQDPGQGLRLIYYSQIVNDFQKGDIAEGYSVSREKKESFPLTVTSAQKNPTAFYLCASSTSGPLAKNIQYFGAGTRLSVL.

In its sample, this clone was seen a few times. This rearrangement joins TRBV2 to TRBJ2-1; TRBD2 agrees at 9 bases. Trimming cost V 5 bases and J 3 bases; bases outside gene matches: 5. The length of the CDR3 is 15 residues. Germline CDR1 reads SNHLY; CDR2 reads FYNNEI. In nucleotides, the CDR3 is TGTGCCAGCAGTAAGCGGGAGGCCCTCTACAATGAGCAGTTCTTC. Protein: CASSKREALYNEQFF.

This chain uses TRBV10-3 with TRBJ2-3, with 10 bases lining up with TRBD2. Germline CDR1 and CDR2: ENHRY and SYGVKD. The trim removed 4 bases at V and 6 bases at J, leaving 4 bases unmatched. The CDR3 spans 14 residues. CDR3 nucleotides: TGTGCCATCAGTGTACTAGCGGGATCGGATACGCAGTATTTT. It specifies CAISVLAGSDTQYF.

This chain uses TRBV19 with TRBJ2-2; D is ambiguous. Germline V gives CDR1 LNHDA, CDR2 SQIVND (reference sequence). The CDR3 extends over 14 amino acids. Trimming pared 5 bases from V and 0 bases from J, leaving 7 bases between. CDR3 in amino acids: CASSAGPNTGELFF. CDR3 nucleotide sequence: TGTGCCAGTAGTGCCGGTCCGAACACCGGGGAGCTGTTTTTT. Together with reference TRBV19 and TRBJ2-2, the CDR3 gives the full variable domain: DGGITQSPKYLFRKEGQNVTLSCEQNLNHDAMYWYRQDPGQGLRLIYYSQIVNDFQKGDIAEGYSVSREKKESFPLTVTSAQKNPTAFYLCASSAGPNTGELFFGEGSRLTVL.

V and J are TRBV29-1 and TRBJ2-1; TRBD2 aligns across 13 bases. CDR3 size: 15 residues. The ends lost 7 bases at V and 0 bases at J; junction bases unmatched: 3. Germline CDR1 is SQVTM and CDR2 is ANQGSEA. DNA of the CDR3: TGCAGCGCCAGGACTAGCGGGAGCTCCTACAATGAGCAGTTCTTC. As protein: CSARTSGSSYNEQFF.

The chain joins TRBV10-3 to TRBJ1-2; 8 bases are a match to TRBD1. Germline V gene sequence: CDR1 ENHRY, CDR2 SYGVKD. CDR3 length: 14 residues. The trim removed 7 bases at V and 3 bases at J, leaving 7 bases unmatched. The CDR3 DNA sequence: TGTGCCATCAACAACAGGGGGGAGGACTATGGCTACACCTTC. It yields the protein CAINNRGEDYGYTF.

V is TRBV6-6 and J is TRBJ2-3; weak D call: TRBD2 (6 bases). The CDR3 covers 13 residues. From germline, CDR1 is MNHNY and CDR2 SVGAGI (reference sequence). Trimming removed 2 bases from V and 7 bases from J, with 10 bases in between. Here the CDR3 reads CASSYEAGNTQYF. DNA for the CDR3: TGTGCCAGCAGTTACGAGGCGGGGAATACGCAGTATTTT.

This clone was seen only a few times. The V call is TRBV6-6, the J call TRBJ2-1; 7 positions match TRBD2. This CDR3 region has 16 residues. V shed 5 bases, J shed 6 bases, and the junction held 13 bases outside the gene matches. Germline V gene data show CDR1 as MNHNY and CDR2 as SVGAGI (reference sequence). The CDR3: CASSQPFSSGLNEQFF. CDR3 nucleotides: TGTGCCAGCAGTCAACCCTTTTCTAGCGGACTCAATGAGCAGTTCTTC.

The V call is TRBV7-3, the J call TRBJ2-2; D might be TRBD2 (6 bases). The CDR3 covers 14 residues. Germline CDR1 and CDR2: SGHTA and FQGTGA. V gave up 10 bases and J gave up 2 bases, with 14 bases separating them. The CDR3 here is CATARGINTGELFF. In DNA, the CDR3 is TGTGCCACCGCCCGCGGGATCAACACCGGGGAGCTGTTTTTT.

V is TRBV7-2 and J is TRBJ2-7; TRBD1 is a possible D gene (6 bases). V was shortened by 4 bases and J by 7 bases, with 17 bases between the two germline ends. The CDR3 is made up of 14 amino acids. Germline loops: CDR1 SGHTA, CDR2 FQGNSA. CDR3 amino acids: CASSYQGPSGEQYF. CDR3 nucleotides: TGTGCCAGCAGCTACCAGGGGCCATCGGGGGAGCAGTACTTC.

The J gene is TRBJ1-1, the V gene TRBV7-8; D is possibly TRBD1 (6 bases). V lost 1 base and J lost 4, with 22 bases in between. The germline CDR1 and CDR2 sequences are SGHVS and FQNEAQ. The CDR3 has 18 amino acids. CDR3 in amino acids: CASSLVQTGAPLGTEAFF. The DNA of the CDR3 is TGTGCCAGCAGCTTAGTTCAGACAGGAGCCCCGTTGGGCACTGAAGCTTTCTTT. Full variable domain (rest looked up from reference TRBV7-8 and TRBJ1-1): GAGVSQSPRYKVAKRGQDVALRCDPISGHVSLFWYQQALGQGPEFLTYFQNEAQLDKSGLPSDRFFAERPEGSVSTLKIQRTQQEDSAVYLCASSLVQTGAPLGTEAFFGQGTRLTVV.